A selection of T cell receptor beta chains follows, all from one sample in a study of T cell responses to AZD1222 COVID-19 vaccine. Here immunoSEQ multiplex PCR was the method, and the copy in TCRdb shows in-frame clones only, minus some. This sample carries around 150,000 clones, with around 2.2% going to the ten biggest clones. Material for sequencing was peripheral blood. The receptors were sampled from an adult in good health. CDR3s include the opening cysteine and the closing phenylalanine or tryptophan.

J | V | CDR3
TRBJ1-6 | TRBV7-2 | CASSSPGGAIDLYNSPLHF
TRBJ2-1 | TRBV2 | CASLTGAVYEQFF
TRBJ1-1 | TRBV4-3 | CASSQVSWGNTEAFF
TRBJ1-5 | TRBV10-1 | CASSEWGRVDNQPQHF
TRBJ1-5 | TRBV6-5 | CASELGQDGQPQHF
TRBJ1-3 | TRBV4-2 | CASSQDGSGNTIYF
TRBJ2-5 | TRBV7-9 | CASSLASEAQYF
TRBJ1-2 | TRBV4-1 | CASSQDGRGYYGYTF
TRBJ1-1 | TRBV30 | CAWSVRGVETEAFF
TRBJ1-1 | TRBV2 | CASSLYPENTEAFF
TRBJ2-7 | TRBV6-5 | CASSSSGSYEQYF
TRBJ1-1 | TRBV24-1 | CALKVSTEAFF
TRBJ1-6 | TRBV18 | CASSGQGADVYNSPLHF
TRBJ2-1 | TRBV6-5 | CASRPGQSFYNEQFF
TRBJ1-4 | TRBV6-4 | CASSDSRPRGGGNEKLFF
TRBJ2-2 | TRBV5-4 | CASSLVSGPDTGELFF